Following are 2 T cell receptor beta chains from one sample sequenced in a study of OX40 agonist ivuxolimab in advanced cancers. Libraries were prepared by immunoSEQ multiplex PCR; TCRdb keeps only in-frame clonotypes and omits some of them. The table includes 35,000 to 55,000 clones, 65% to 90% detected once. This specimen was CD4+ or CD8+ T cells sorted from blood, taken in a trial of the OX40 agonist ivuxolimab. Receptors were obtained from an adult with an advanced solid tumor such as melanoma, head and neck, liver or kidney cancer.

The chain carries TRBV10-2 and TRBJ2-1; no reliable D call. Looked up from germline, CDR1 is WSHSY and CDR2 is SAAADI. The ends were cut back, 4 bases at V and 10 bases at J, with 17 bases in the middle. CDR3 length: 14 amino acids. Written as DNA, the CDR3 is TGCGCCAGCAGTGCTTCGTCCGGGTTTCGGGAGCAGTTCTTC. Translation gives CASSASSGFREQFF.

The V gene is TRBV6-6, the J gene TRBJ1-2; D unclear. The CDR3 loop spans 14 amino acids. Germline CDR1 reads MNHNY; CDR2 reads SVGAGI (reference sequence). V shed 4 bases and J shed 8 bases, with 17 bases lying between them. CDR3 bases: TGTGCCAGCAGTTCTATTTCAGCGACCGTGGGCTACACCTTC. This encodes CASSSISATVGYTF.